The T cell receptor beta chain under discussion was sequenced for a study of T-cell memory formation after mild COVID-19. Employing constant-segment primers, 5'RACE generated TCR alpha and TCR beta cDNA libraries bearing sample barcodes and UMIs. TCRdb used MiXCR to reprocess the 5' RACE reads, holding one entry per CDR3 protein. The sample shows some 120,000 distinct CDR3 sequences, about 15% of them seen only once. Deletions cut 7 bases from V and 0 bases from J, with 13 bases between. This CDR3 is 14 amino acids long. Germline CDR1 SQVTM, CDR2 ANQGSEA. The receptor was isolated from an adult woman who had mild COVID-19 (a few samples of this study predate the infection). Cell type and time point are not known. Sequencing was done on a sample of PBMCs or a T cell subset sorted from them (not recorded which). The chain has TRBV29-1 and TRBJ2-1, with D unresolved. The CDR3 sequence: CSAMSLGSYNEQFF. The CDR3 nucleotides are TGCAGCGCCATGAGCTTGGGCTCCTACAATGAGCAGTTCTTC.